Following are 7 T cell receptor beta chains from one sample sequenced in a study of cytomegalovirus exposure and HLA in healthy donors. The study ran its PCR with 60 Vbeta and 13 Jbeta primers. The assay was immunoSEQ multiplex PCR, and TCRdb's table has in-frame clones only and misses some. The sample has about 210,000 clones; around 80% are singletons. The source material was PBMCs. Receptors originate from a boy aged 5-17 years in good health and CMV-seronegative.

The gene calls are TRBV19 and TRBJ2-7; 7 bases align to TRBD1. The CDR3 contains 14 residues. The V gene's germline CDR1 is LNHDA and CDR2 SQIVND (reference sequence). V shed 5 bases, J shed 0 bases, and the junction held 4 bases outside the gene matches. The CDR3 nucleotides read TGTGCCAGTAGTGGACAGGCCACCTCCTACGAGCAGTACTTC. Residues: CASSGQATSYEQYF.

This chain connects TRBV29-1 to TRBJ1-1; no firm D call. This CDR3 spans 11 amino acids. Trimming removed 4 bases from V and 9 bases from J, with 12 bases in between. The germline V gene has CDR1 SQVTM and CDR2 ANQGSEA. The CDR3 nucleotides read TGCAGCGTTGTAAGGACGGGAAAAGCTTTCTTT. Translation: CSVVRTGKAFF.

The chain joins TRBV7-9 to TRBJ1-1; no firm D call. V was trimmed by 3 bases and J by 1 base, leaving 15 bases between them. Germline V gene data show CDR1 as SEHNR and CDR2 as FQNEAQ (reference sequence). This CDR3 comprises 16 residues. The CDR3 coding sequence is TGTGCCAGCAGCTTGTACTCGGGTTTCACGAACACTGAAGCTTTCTTT. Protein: CASSLYSGFTNTEAFF.

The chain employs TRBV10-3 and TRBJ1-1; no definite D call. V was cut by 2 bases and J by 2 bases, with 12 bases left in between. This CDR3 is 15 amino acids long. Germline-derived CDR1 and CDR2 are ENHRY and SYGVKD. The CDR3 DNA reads TGTGCCATCAGTGAGGTGGGGAGGGCCAACACTGAAGCTTTCTTT. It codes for CAISEVGRANTEAFF.

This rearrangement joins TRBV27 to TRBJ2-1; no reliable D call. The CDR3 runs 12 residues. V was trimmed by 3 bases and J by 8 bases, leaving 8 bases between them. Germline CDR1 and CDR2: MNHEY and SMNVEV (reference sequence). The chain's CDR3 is CASSFWPDEQFF. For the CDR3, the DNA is TGTGCCAGCAGTTTCTGGCCAGATGAGCAGTTCTTC.

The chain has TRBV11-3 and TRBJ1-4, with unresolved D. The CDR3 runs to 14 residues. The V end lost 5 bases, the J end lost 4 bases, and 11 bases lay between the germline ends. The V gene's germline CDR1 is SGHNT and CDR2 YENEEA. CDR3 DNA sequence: TGTGCCAGCAGCGGACCGACTAGTAATGAAAAACTGTTTTTT. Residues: CASSGPTSNEKLFF.

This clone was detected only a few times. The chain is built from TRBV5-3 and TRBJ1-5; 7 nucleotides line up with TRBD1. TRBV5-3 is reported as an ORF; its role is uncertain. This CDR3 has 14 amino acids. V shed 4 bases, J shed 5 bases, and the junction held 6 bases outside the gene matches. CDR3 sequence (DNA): TGTGCCAGAAGCCTCGGGACAGCCTATCAGCCCCAGCATTTT. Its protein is CARSLGTAYQPQHF.